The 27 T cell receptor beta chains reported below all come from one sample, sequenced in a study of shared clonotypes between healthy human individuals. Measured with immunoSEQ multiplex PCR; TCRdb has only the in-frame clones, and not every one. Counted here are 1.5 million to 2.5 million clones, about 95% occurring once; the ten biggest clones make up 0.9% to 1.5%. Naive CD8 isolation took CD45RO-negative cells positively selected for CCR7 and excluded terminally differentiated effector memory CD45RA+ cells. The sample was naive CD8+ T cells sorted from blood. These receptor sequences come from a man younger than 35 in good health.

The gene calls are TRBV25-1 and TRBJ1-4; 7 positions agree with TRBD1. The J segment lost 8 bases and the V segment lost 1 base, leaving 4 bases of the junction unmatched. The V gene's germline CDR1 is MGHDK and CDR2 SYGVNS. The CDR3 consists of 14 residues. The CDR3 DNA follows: TGTGCCAGCAGTGAATTAGGGACAGTCGAAAAACTGTTTTTT. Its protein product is CASSELGTVEKLFF.

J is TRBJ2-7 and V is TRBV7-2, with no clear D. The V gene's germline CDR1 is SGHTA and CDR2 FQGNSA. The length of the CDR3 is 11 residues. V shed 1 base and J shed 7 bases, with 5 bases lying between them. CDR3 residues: CASSLVREQYF. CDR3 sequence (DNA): TGTGCCAGCAGCTTAGTAAGGGAGCAGTACTTC.

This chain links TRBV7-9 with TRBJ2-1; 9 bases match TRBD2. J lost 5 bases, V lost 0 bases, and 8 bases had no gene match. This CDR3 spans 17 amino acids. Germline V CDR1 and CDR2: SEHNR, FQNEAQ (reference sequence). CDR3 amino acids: CASSLAAGGSRHNEQFF. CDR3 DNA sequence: TGTGCCAGCAGCTTAGCCGCGGGGGGGTCTCGCCACAATGAGCAGTTCTTC.

CDR3 loop: CATSKGTSGRAVEQFF. CDR3 sequence (DNA): TGTGCCACCAGCAAAGGGACTAGCGGGAGGGCCGTTGAGCAGTTCTTC. The chain combines TRBV15 with TRBJ2-1; 16 nucleotides line up with TRBD2. CDR3 length: 16 amino acids. The germline V gene has CDR1 LNHNV and CDR2 YYDKDF (reference sequence). Losses at the gene ends were 4 bases for V and 9 bases for J; bases not matched to a gene: 6.

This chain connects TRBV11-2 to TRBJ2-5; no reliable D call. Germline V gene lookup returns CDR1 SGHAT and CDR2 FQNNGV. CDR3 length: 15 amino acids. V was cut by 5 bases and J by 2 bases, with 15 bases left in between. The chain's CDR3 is CASSLSRSEQETQYF. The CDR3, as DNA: TGTGCCAGCAGCCTCTCGAGGAGCGAACAAGAGACCCAGTACTTC.

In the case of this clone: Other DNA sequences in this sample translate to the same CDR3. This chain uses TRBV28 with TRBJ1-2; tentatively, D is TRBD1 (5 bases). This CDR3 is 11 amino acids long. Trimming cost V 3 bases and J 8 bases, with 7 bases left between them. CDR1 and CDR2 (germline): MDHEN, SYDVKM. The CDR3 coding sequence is TGTGCCAGCAGTTTTTGGGACGGCTACACCTTC. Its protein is CASSFWDGYTF.

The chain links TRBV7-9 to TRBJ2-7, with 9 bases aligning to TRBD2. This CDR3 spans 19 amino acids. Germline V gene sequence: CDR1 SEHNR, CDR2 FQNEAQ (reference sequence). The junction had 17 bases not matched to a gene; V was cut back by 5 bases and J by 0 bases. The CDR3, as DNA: TGTGCCAGCAGCCCCCACCTGGAAACTAGCGGGTATTCCTCCTACGAGCAGTACTTC. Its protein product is CASSPHLETSGYSSYEQYF.

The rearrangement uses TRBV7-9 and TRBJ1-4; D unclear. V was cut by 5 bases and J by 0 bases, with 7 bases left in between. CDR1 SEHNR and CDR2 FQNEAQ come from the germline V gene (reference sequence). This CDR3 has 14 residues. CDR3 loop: CASSHVATNEKLFF. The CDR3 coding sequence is TGTGCCAGCAGCCACGTTGCAACTAATGAAAAACTGTTTTTT.

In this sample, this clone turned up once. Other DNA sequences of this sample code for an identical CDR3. The CDR3 spells CASSSGTSGYYEQYF. The DNA for the CDR3 is TGTGCCAGCAGTTCAGGGACTAGCGGATACTACGAGCAGTACTTC. The chain joins TRBV27 to TRBJ2-7; the match to TRBD2 covers 11 bases. From germline, CDR1 is MNHEY and CDR2 SMNVEV (reference sequence). V trimming: 4 bases; J trimming: 3 bases; junction bases outside the gene matches: 5. The CDR3 has 15 residues.

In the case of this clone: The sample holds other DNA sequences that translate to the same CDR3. The CDR3: CASSLVDSYNEQFF. As DNA, the CDR3 is TGCGCCAGCAGCTTGGTAGACTCCTACAATGAGCAGTTCTTC. J is TRBJ2-1 and V is TRBV5-1, with D hard to call. Germline assignment: CDR1 SGHRS and CDR2 YFSETQ. The V end lost 0 bases, the J end lost 0 bases, and 4 bases lay between the germline ends. This CDR3 comprises 14 residues.

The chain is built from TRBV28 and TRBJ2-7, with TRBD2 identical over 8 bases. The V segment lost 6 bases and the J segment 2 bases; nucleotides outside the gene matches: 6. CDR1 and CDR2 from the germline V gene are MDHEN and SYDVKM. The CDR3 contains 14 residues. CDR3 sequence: CASSATSATYEQYF. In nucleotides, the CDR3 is TGTGCCAGCAGCGCGACTAGCGCAACCTACGAGCAGTACTTC. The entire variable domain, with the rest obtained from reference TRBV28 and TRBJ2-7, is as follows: DVKVTQSSRYLVKRTGEKVFLECVQDMDHENMFWYRQDPGLGLRLIYFSYDVKMKEKGDIPEGYSVSREKKERFSLILESASTNQTSMYLCASSATSATYEQYFGPGTRLTVT.

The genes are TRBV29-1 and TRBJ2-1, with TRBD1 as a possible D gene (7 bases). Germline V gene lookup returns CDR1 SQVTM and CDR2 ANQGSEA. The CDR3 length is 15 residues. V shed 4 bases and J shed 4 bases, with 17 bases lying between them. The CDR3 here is CSVVGRDSRYNEQFF. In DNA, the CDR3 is TGCAGCGTTGTGGGGCGGGACAGTAGATACAATGAGCAGTTCTTC.

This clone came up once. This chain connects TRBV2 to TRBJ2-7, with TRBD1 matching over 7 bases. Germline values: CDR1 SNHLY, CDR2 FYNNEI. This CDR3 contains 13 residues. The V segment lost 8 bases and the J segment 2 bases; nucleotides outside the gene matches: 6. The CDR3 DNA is TGTGCCAGCTCCGGGACAGACGCCTACGAGCAGTACTTC. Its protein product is CASSGTDAYEQYF.

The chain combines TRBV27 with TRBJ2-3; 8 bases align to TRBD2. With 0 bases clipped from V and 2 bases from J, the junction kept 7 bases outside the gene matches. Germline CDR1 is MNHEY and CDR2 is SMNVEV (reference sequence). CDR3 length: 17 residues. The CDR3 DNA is TGTGCCAGCAGTTTATCCGGACTAGCAATCGACACAGATACGCAGTATTTT. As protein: CASSLSGLAIDTDTQYF.

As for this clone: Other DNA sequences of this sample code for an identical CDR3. The CDR3 sequence is CASMASGGESSYEQYF. The CDR3 bases are TGTGCCAGTATGGCTAGCGGGGGTGAGAGCTCCTACGAGCAGTACTTC. This sequence joins TRBV27 and TRBJ2-7; 10 positions match TRBD2. V lost 9 bases to trimming and J lost 0 bases; unmatched junction nucleotides: 11. CDR1 is MNHEY and CDR2 is SMNVEV in the germline V gene (reference sequence). The CDR3 runs 16 residues.

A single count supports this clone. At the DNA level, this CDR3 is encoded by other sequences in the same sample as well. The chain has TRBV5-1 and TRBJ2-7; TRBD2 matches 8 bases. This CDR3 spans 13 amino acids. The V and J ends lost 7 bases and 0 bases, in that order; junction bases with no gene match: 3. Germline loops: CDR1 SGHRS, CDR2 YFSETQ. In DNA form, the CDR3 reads TGCGCCAGCTCCGGGACTAGCTCCTACGAGCAGTACTTC. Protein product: CASSGTSSYEQYF.

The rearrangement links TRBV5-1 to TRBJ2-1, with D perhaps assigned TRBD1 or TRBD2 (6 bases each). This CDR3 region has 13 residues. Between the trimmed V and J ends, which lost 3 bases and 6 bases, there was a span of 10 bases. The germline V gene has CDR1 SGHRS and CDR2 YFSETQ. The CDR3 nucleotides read TGCGCCAGCAGCTGGGGGGACACCAATGAGCAGTTCTTC. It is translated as CASSWGDTNEQFF.

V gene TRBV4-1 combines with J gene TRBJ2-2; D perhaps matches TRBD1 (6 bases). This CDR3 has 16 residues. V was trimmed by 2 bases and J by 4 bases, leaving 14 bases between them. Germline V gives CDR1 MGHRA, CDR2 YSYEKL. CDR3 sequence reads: CASSQIGGGGTGELFF. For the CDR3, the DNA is TGCGCCAGCAGCCAAATTGGGGGCGGCGGCACCGGGGAGCTGTTTTTT.

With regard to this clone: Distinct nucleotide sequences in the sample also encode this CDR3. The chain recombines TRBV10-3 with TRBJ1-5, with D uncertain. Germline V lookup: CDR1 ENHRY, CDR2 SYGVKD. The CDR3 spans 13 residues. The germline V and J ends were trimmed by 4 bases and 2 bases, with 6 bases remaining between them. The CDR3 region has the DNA TGTGCCATCAGTGGTGACGGCAATCAGCCCCAGCATTTT. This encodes CAISGDGNQPQHF.

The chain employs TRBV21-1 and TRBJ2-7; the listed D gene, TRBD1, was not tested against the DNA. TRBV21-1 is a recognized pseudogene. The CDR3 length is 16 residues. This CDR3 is CASSRLRGQVSNEQYF. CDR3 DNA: TGTGCCAGCAGCAGGTTAAGGGGACAAGTATCCAACGAGCAGTACTTC.

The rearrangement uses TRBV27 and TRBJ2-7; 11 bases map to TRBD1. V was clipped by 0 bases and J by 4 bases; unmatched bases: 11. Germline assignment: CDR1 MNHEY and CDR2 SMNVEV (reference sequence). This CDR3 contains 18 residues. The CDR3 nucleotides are TGTGCCAGCAGTTTATCCTTAGGGACAGGGGGAGGGTTGTACGAGCAGTACTTC. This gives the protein CASSLSLGTGGGLYEQYF.

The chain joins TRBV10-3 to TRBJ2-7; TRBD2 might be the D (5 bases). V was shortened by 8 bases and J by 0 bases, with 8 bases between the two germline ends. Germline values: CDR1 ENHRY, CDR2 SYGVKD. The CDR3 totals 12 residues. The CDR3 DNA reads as TGTGCCATCTTGGGGAGCTCCTACGAGCAGTACTTC. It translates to CAILGSSYEQYF.

CDR3 region: CASSLGDRVISGANVLTF. The CDR3 coding sequence is TGTGCCAGCAGCTTGGGGGACAGGGTAATCTCTGGGGCCAACGTCCTGACTTTC. The V call is TRBV5-4, the J call TRBJ2-6; 9 bases fit TRBD1. This CDR3 has 18 residues. Per germline, CDR1 SGHNT and CDR2 YYREEE (reference sequence). V was clipped by 0 bases and J by 0 bases; unmatched bases: 4.

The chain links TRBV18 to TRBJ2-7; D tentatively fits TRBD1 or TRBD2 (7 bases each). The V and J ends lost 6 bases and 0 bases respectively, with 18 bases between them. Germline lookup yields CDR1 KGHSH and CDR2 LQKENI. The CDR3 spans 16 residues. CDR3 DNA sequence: TGTGCCAGCTCTCGACTCGGGGGGACAGACTCCTACGAGCAGTACTTC. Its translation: CASSRLGGTDSYEQYF.

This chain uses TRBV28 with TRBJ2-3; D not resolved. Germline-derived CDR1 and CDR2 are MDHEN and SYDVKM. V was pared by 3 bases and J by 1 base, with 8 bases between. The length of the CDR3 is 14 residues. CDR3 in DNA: TGTGCCAGCAGTTTGGAGTCTGGCACAGATACGCAGTATTTT. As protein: CASSLESGTDTQYF.

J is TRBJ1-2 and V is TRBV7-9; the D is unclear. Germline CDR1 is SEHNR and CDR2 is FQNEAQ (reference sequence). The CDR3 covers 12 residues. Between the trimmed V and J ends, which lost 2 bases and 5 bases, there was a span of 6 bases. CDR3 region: CASSLTGYGYTF. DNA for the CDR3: TGTGCCAGCAGCTTAACCGGGTATGGCTACACCTTC.

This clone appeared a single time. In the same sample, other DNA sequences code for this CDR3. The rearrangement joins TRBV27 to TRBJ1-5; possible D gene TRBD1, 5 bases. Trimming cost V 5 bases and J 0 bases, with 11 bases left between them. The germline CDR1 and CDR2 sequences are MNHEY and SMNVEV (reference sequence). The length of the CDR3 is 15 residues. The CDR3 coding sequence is TGTGCCAGCAGTCCTACAGGTTATAGCAATCAGCCCCAGCATTTT. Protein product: CASSPTGYSNQPQHF.